The 22 T cell receptor beta chains reported below all come from one sample, sequenced in a study of neurological immune-mediated disorders. MiXCR was run by TCRdb on the 5' RACE reads, yielding one entry per CDR3 protein. The sample carries some 70,000 distinct CDR3 sequences, 3.4% recorded once. Material: PBMCs. The receptors come from a man between 40 and 49 years old with multiple sclerosis.

This clonotype has a count of ten or more. The chain carries TRBV5-1 and TRBJ2-3; perhaps TRBD1 as D (6 bases). The germline CDR1 and CDR2 sequences are SGHRS and YFSETQ. The V end was cut by 4 bases, the J end by 2 bases, with 14 bases between. The CDR3 length is 15 residues. The CDR3 region is CASSPLGTTTDTQYF. The CDR3 nucleotides are TGCGCCAGCAGCCCCCTAGGGACAACCACAGATACGCAGTATTTT.

This clonotype was detected ten times or more. V is TRBV20-1 and J is TRBJ2-1, with 14 bases matching TRBD2. Looked up from germline, CDR1 is DFQATT and CDR2 is SNEGSKA (reference sequence). This CDR3 comprises 16 residues. Trimming at V came to 5 bases and at J to 0 bases, leaving 3 bases not matched to a gene. This CDR3 is CSAPGTSGSSYNEQFF. Written as DNA, the CDR3 is TGCAGTGCTCCTGGGACTAGCGGGAGCTCCTACAATGAGCAGTTCTTC.

The rearrangement links TRBV7-6 to TRBJ2-1; 7 bases are shared with TRBD1. V was clipped by 5 bases and J by 5 bases; unmatched bases: 9. Germline values: CDR1 SGHVS, CDR2 FNYEAQ. The CDR3 runs 15 residues. The DNA of the CDR3 is TGTGCCAGCAGCGAACCGGGACAGCTTCACAATGAGCAGTTCTTC. It translates to CASSEPGQLHNEQFF.

In this sample, this clonotype turned up a few times. This chain links TRBV4-1 with TRBJ1-3, with no clear D. The CDR3 is 18 residues long. Germline assignment: CDR1 MGHRA and CDR2 YSYEKL. Trimming took off 3 bases at V and 12 bases at J, with 30 bases between the two ends. CDR3 residues: CASSHTTIYKSSGKNIYF. CDR3 bases: TGCGCCAGCAGCCATACCACAATTTACAAATCCTCTGGAAAAAACATATATTTT.

With respect to this clonotype: A much more abundant neighbour one base away suggests this may be a read error. V usage is TRBV20-1 and J usage is TRBJ1-4; D uncertain. In germline, CDR1 is DFQATT, CDR2 SNEGSKA (reference sequence). The length of the CDR3 is 14 residues. With 7 bases removed from V and 8 bases from J, the gap between germline ends came to 20 bases. CDR3 region: CSVTQRHGLEKLFF. In DNA, the CDR3 is TGCAGTGTGACCCAGAGACACGGGCTCGAAAAACTGTTTTTT.

This clonotype has ten or more counts. The chain links TRBV27 to TRBJ2-2; 8 nucleotides agree with TRBD2. The CDR3 is made up of 14 amino acids. J was trimmed by 6 bases and V by 2 bases; bases with no gene match: 2. Per the germline V gene, CDR1 is MNHEY and CDR2 is SMNVEV (reference sequence). In nucleotides, the CDR3 is TGTGCCAGCAGTTTAGGGACTAGTCCCGGGGAGCTGTTTTTT. Translating it yields CASSLGTSPGELFF.

Details on this clonotype: Given a much more abundant clone one base away, this may be a read error. The chain combines TRBV20-1 with TRBJ2-5; a weak D match, TRBD2 (5 bases). The germline CDR1 and CDR2 sequences are DFQATT and SNEGSKA (reference sequence). This CDR3 contains 13 residues. The V end lost 7 bases, the J end lost 3 bases, and 15 bases lay between the germline ends. Here the CDR3 reads CSDSWTAKETQYF. In nucleotides, the CDR3 is TGCAGTGATAGCTGGACTGCCAAAGAGACCCAGTACTTC.

This clonotype was detected ten times or more. This chain joins TRBV12-3 or TRBV12-4 and TRBJ1-1; no firm D call. The CDR3 loop spans 11 amino acids. Trimming took off 1 base at V and 4 bases at J, with 1 base between the two ends. CDR3 region: CASSLGTEAFF. DNA of the CDR3: TGTGCCAGCAGTTTAGGCACTGAAGCTTTCTTT.

This clonotype was seen ten or more times. V usage is TRBV30 and J usage is TRBJ2-2; D remains unclear. CDR1 is GTSNPN and CDR2 is SVGIG in the germline V gene (reference sequence). The CDR3 totals 14 residues. V was shortened by 2 bases and J by 6 bases, with 13 bases between the two germline ends. The DNA for the CDR3 is TGTGCCTGGAGTCCCCACCCACAGTCCGGGGAGCTGTTTTTT. The encoded protein is CAWSPHPQSGELFF.

This clonotype came up many times. The J gene is TRBJ2-7, the V gene TRBV7-2; D uncertain. The V gene's germline CDR1 is SGHTA and CDR2 FQGNSA. The germline V and J ends were trimmed by 7 bases and 1 base, with 11 bases remaining between them. The CDR3 covers 13 residues. CDR3 sequence (DNA): TGTGCCAGCACCCTGGGCTCATCCTACGAGCAGTACTTC. The encoded protein is CASTLGSSYEQYF.

This chain connects TRBV14 to TRBJ1-6; D unresolved. The V end lost 0 bases, the J end lost 8 bases, and 17 bases lay between the germline ends. CDR1 and CDR2 from the germline V gene are SGHDN and FVKESK. The CDR3 is made up of 17 amino acids. CDR3 nucleotides: TGTGCCAGCAGCCAAGAAGGACGAACCGGACTTGATTCACCCCTCCACTTT. This sequence encodes CASSQEGRTGLDSPLHF.

This clonotype has a count of ten or more. The J gene is TRBJ2-5, the V gene TRBV10-3, with 13 bases lining up with TRBD2. Germline V gene data show CDR1 as ENHRY and CDR2 as SYGVKD. Unmatched junction bases numbered 7, after V lost 10 bases and J lost 5 bases. This CDR3 comprises 14 residues. CDR3 DNA sequence: TGTGCCAGCAGACTAGCGGGGGGATGGGAGACCCAGTACTTC. Protein product: CASRLAGGWETQYF.

This clonotype was seen at least ten times. J is TRBJ2-7 and V is TRBV5-1; no clear D gene. Germline V CDR1 and CDR2: SGHRS, YFSETQ. V dropped 4 bases and J dropped 5 bases, with 13 bases sitting between them. This CDR3 region has 13 residues. Written as DNA, the CDR3 is TGCGCCAGCAGCCTACCCTGGAGCCACGAGCAGTACTTC. It is translated as CASSLPWSHEQYF.

This clonotype has a count of ten or more. The genes are TRBV6-5 and TRBJ2-2; D is unclear. The CDR3 is 15 residues long. V lost 1 base and J 7 bases, leaving 13 bases between the germline ends. Germline V lookup: CDR1 MNHEY, CDR2 SVGAGI. CDR3 residues: CASSYYRTRDGELFF. In DNA form, the CDR3 reads TGTGCCAGCAGTTACTACCGGACCCGAGACGGGGAGCTGTTTTTT.

In this sample, this clonotype turned up many times. The chain joins TRBV20-1 to TRBJ2-7; D is possibly TRBD2 (5 bases). Trimming removed 0 bases at V and 2 bases at J, with 17 bases between. The CDR3 runs to 16 residues. Germline-derived CDR1 and CDR2 are DFQATT and SNEGSKA (reference sequence). CDR3 nucleotide sequence: TGCAGTGCTAGAGATTGGGTCGACGGGAATCCCTACGAGCAGTACTTC. It is translated as CSARDWVDGNPYEQYF.

This clonotype showed up many times. The chain is built from TRBV5-1 and TRBJ1-2; 7 nucleotides match TRBD1. V lost 4 bases, J lost 5 bases, and 8 bases stayed unmatched. Germline CDR1 reads SGHRS; CDR2 reads YFSETQ. The CDR3 spans 14 residues. The CDR3 bases are TGCGCCAGCAGCATTAGACAGGGTGGATATGGCTACACCTTC. Protein product: CASSIRQGGYGYTF.

This clonotype showed up many times. The genes are TRBV12-3 or TRBV12-4 and TRBJ1-2, with a possible D match to TRBD1 (5 bases). The CDR3 has 13 amino acids. The germline V and J ends were trimmed by 4 bases and 4 bases, with 10 bases remaining between them. As DNA, the CDR3 is TGTGCCAGCAGTTGGGGCGGGAGCTATGGCTACACCTTC. Its translation is CASSWGGSYGYTF.

The table lists this clonotype with many counts. The rearrangement links TRBV20-1 to TRBJ1-2; 7 bases are shared with TRBD1. The junction had 15 bases not matched to a gene; V was cut back by 6 bases and J by 8 bases. Germline CDR1 is DFQATT and CDR2 is SNEGSKA (reference sequence). The length of the CDR3 is 14 residues. DNA for the CDR3: TGCAGTGCAACCCCCAGGAAGGGGGCAGGAGGCTACACCTTC. Its translation is CSATPRKGAGGYTF.

This clonotype was seen at least ten times. V is TRBV12-3 or TRBV12-4 and J is TRBJ1-5; D may be TRBD1 (5 bases). The CDR3 sequence is 15 residues long. V was trimmed by 5 bases and J by 2 bases, leaving 13 bases between them. The CDR3 sequence: CASSPLGQGNQPQHF. As DNA, the CDR3 is TGTGCCAGCAGTCCGTTGGGGCAGGGCAATCAGCCCCAGCATTTT.

This clonotype came up many times. The rearrangement links TRBV7-7 to TRBJ2-7; 14 bases agree with TRBD2. Germline CDR1 SSHAT, CDR2 FNYEAQ (reference sequence). The CDR3 is 15 amino acids. V dropped 1 base and J dropped 5; count of bases not matched to a gene: 1. CDR3: CASSLGLAGGHEQYF. The CDR3 nucleotides are TGTGCCAGCAGCTTAGGACTAGCGGGAGGGCACGAGCAGTACTTC.

This clonotype was seen more than once but under ten times. The rearrangement joins TRBV20-1 to TRBJ2-1; D gene ambiguous. The V and J ends lost 2 bases and 3 bases respectively, with 11 bases between them. Germline V gene data show CDR1 as DFQATT and CDR2 as SNEGSKA (reference sequence). The CDR3 runs to 14 residues. The CDR3 region has the DNA TGCAGTGCTAGAACCCCGACATACTACAATGAGCAGTTCTTC. It translates to CSARTPTYYNEQFF.

This clonotype was detected ten times or more. V is TRBV6-5 and J is TRBJ1-1; perhaps TRBD1 as D (5 bases). V gave up 1 base and J gave up 5 bases, with 11 bases separating them. CDR3 size: 14 residues. Germline CDR1 MNHEY, CDR2 SVGAGI. The CDR3 loop is CASSYYGGGTEAFF. The CDR3 DNA sequence: TGTGCCAGCAGTTACTACGGGGGTGGGACTGAAGCTTTCTTT.